One and the same sample provided the 30 T cell receptor beta chains below, sequenced in a study of early T cells in non-severe SARS-CoV-2 infection. TCRdb independently ran MiXCR on the 5' RACE reads; one entry per CDR3 protein. The table lists about 100,000 distinct CDR3 sequences, under 15% of them singletons, with about 2.3% in the top ten. Material for sequencing was whole blood. The receptor set was obtained from an adult who was a healthcare worker with PCR-confirmed SARS-CoV-2 infection or an uninfected control (not recorded which).

The chain combines TRBV28 with TRBJ2-1, with 12 nucleotides matching TRBD2. After removal of 5 bases from V and 8 bases from J, the junction contained 13 bases not matched to a gene. The CDR3 has 17 amino acids. CDR1 is MDHEN, CDR2 SYDVKM, per germline. The CDR3 loop is CASSPTSGGSPGYEQFF. CDR3 DNA sequence: TGTGCCAGCAGTCCGACTAGCGGGGGCTCCCCGGGGTATGAGCAGTTCTTC. The full variable domain, with the rest looked up from reference TRBV28 and TRBJ2-1, is DVKVTQSSRYLVKRTGEKVFLECVQDMDHENMFWYRQDPGLGLRLIYFSYDVKMKEKGDIPEGYSVSREKKERFSLILESASTNQTSMYLCASSPTSGGSPGYEQFFGPGTRLTVL.

This clonotype has just a few counts. The rearrangement links TRBV4-3 to TRBJ2-7; 9 bases are shared with TRBD1. In germline, CDR1 is LGHNA, CDR2 YSLEER. This CDR3 comprises 16 residues. V shed 1 base, J shed 3 bases, and the junction held 7 bases outside the gene matches. DNA for the CDR3: TGCGCCAGCAGCCAAGGGCAGGGGACAGGGCACTACGAGCAGTACTTC. Protein sequence: CASSQGQGTGHYEQYF.

This clonotype has only a few counts. V gene TRBV7-9 combines with J gene TRBJ1-1; D not certain. Germline V CDR1 and CDR2: SEHNR, FQNEAQ (reference sequence). V was cut by 0 bases and J by 4 bases, with 9 bases left in between. This CDR3 has 14 residues. This chain's CDR3 is CASSLARTGTEAFF. The DNA of the CDR3 is TGTGCCAGCAGCTTAGCCCGGACTGGCACTGAAGCTTTCTTT.

This clonotype was detected ten times or more. The V call is TRBV20-1, the J call TRBJ1-2, with 7 bases lining up with TRBD1. This CDR3 is built from 18 residues. CDR1 is DFQATT and CDR2 is SNEGSKA in the germline V gene (reference sequence). The V segment lost 6 bases and the J segment 2 bases; nucleotides outside the gene matches: 21. The CDR3 nucleotides are TGCAGTGCCACGAGGCCCGCTTCCGGGACAGCCTTCAACTATGGCTACACCTTC. Its protein is CSATRPASGTAFNYGYTF.

This clonotype was seen repeatedly, ten times or more. The chain is built from TRBV7-8 and TRBJ2-5; 7 bases match TRBD2. Germline V gene lookup returns CDR1 SGHVS and CDR2 FQNEAQ. V lost 5 bases to trimming and J lost 6 bases; unmatched junction nucleotides: 9. The CDR3 contains 14 residues. In DNA form, the CDR3 reads TGTGCCAGCAGCCCTGGGGGGGGTAGGCAGACCCAGTACTTC. Residues: CASSPGGGRQTQYF.

This clonotype was seen many times. The V and J genes are TRBV6-2 or TRBV6-3 and TRBJ2-1, with D perhaps TRBD1 (7 bases). Per germline, CDR1 MNHEY and CDR2 SVGEGT. V was trimmed by 4 bases and J by 5 bases, leaving 18 bases between them. The CDR3 is 16 residues long. This CDR3 is CASSSGPGGLHNEQFF. The CDR3 nucleotides are TGTGCCAGCAGTTCCGGCCCAGGGGGGCTCCACAATGAGCAGTTCTTC.

This chain uses TRBV15 with TRBJ1-6; TRBD1 matches 9 bases. Looked up from germline, CDR1 is LNHNV and CDR2 is YYDKDF (reference sequence). The trim removed 4 bases at V and 5 bases at J, leaving 6 bases unmatched. CDR3 length: 16 amino acids. The CDR3 reads CATSKPQGADNSPLHF. The CDR3, as DNA: TGTGCCACCAGCAAACCACAGGGGGCTGATAATTCACCCCTCCACTTT. The full variable domain, in which reference TRBV15 and TRBJ1-6 provide the parts outside the CDR3, is DAMVIQNPRYQVTQFGKPVTLSCSQTLNHNVMYWYQQKSSQAPKLLFHYYDKDFNNEADTPDNFQSRRPNTSFCFLDIRSPGLGDTAMYLCATSKPQGADNSPLHFGNGTRLTVT.

This clonotype was seen repeatedly, ten times or more. V is TRBV29-1 and J is TRBJ2-7; 8 bases agree with TRBD1. CDR3 size: 15 residues. With V trimmed by 0 bases and J by 3 bases, 7 bases remained unmatched. The germline V gene encodes CDR1 SQVTM and CDR2 ANQGSEA. CDR3 sequence (DNA): TGCAGCGTTGAAGAGGGCAGGGGGCTTAACTACGAGCAGTACTTC. This gives the protein CSVEEGRGLNYEQYF.

This clonotype came up many times. The V gene is TRBV12-3 or TRBV12-4, the J gene TRBJ2-1; TRBD1 agrees at 7 bases. The junction had 4 bases not matched to a gene; V was cut back by 5 bases and J by 6 bases. The CDR3 has 13 residues. The CDR3 region has the DNA TGTGCCAGCAGTCCGGACAGGCTCAATGAGCAGTTCTTC. This sequence encodes CASSPDRLNEQFF.

This clonotype came up many times. The rearrangement joins TRBV20-1 to TRBJ2-7; D not resolved. V lost 6 bases and J 5 bases, leaving 14 bases between the germline ends. Germline V gene lookup returns CDR1 DFQATT and CDR2 SNEGSKA (reference sequence). The CDR3 runs 12 residues. This chain's CDR3 is CSANPGVDEQYF. DNA for the CDR3: TGCAGTGCCAACCCAGGCGTCGACGAGCAGTACTTC.

The J gene is TRBJ1-1, the V gene TRBV12-3 or TRBV12-4, with D possibly matching TRBD1 (5 bases). This CDR3 region has 13 residues. Trimming took 3 bases from V and 7 from J, leaving 12 bases between them. The CDR3 region has the DNA TGTGCCAGCAGTTTTTGGACACCCGATGAAGCTTTCTTT. It encodes CASSFWTPDEAFF.

This clonotype has a handful of counts. V and J are TRBV6-5 and TRBJ2-1; possible D gene TRBD2, 5 bases. V was cut by 8 bases and J by 12 bases, with 23 bases left in between. Germline CDR1 is MNHEY and CDR2 is SVGAGI. There are 14 residues in the CDR3. CDR3 bases: TGTGCCAGCGACGGGCGCGGGCCGATCGCCTGGCAGTTCTTC. Its protein is CASDGRGPIAWQFF.

The J gene is TRBJ1-6, the V gene TRBV12-3 or TRBV12-4; a weak D match, TRBD1 (5 bases). The CDR3 has 14 amino acids. Trimming took 6 bases from V and 7 from J, leaving 13 bases between them. The CDR3 DNA follows: TGTGCCAGCAGCCGGGACGCCCGAAATTCACCCCTCCACTTT. Its protein is CASSRDARNSPLHF.

V usage is TRBV28 and J usage is TRBJ2-3; perhaps TRBD2 as D (5 bases). V dropped 3 bases and J dropped 2 bases, with 9 bases sitting between them. CDR1 is MDHEN, CDR2 SYDVKM, per germline. The CDR3 totals 14 residues. The CDR3 here is CASSLRRYTDTQYF. The CDR3 nucleotides read TGTGCCAGCAGTTTGAGGAGGTACACAGATACGCAGTATTTT.

This clonotype came up many times. The chain carries TRBV10-1 and TRBJ2-1; tentatively, D is TRBD2 (6 bases). The ends were cut back, 3 bases at V and 5 bases at J, with 14 bases in the middle. The CDR3 extends over 15 amino acids. CDR1 and CDR2 (germline): WNHNN, SYGVQD (reference sequence). CDR3 sequence (DNA): TGCGCCAGCAGTGATGGCGGGACGGCAAACAATGAGCAGTTCTTC. Protein product: CASSDGGTANNEQFF.

This clonotype was counted many times. The rearrangement joins TRBV20-1 to TRBJ2-7, with no clear D. The CDR3 spans 13 residues. From germline, CDR1 is DFQATT and CDR2 SNEGSKA (reference sequence). The V gene lost 5 bases and the J gene lost 1 base, with 12 bases spanning the gap. The CDR3 coding sequence is TGCAGTGCTTCAAAGACGGTGTCCTACGAGCAGTACTTC. Its protein is CSASKTVSYEQYF.

There are many counts of this clonotype. The CDR3, as DNA: TGTGCCAGCAGCCCCCTCCAGGGGGCTAGTCTCGGCACTGAAGCTTTCTTT. It translates to CASSPLQGASLGTEAFF. The V gene is TRBV11-2, the J gene TRBJ1-1; TRBD1 matches 8 bases. The CDR3 spans 17 residues. V trimming: 5 bases; J trimming: 4 bases; junction bases outside the gene matches: 15. CDR1 and CDR2 from the germline V gene are SGHAT and FQNNGV.

This clonotype has at least ten counts. The chain is built from TRBV21-1 and TRBJ2-1; the table's D call, TRBD1, was not checked against the DNA. TRBV21-1 is tagged as a pseudogene. The CDR3 has 16 residues. For the CDR3, the DNA is TGTGCCAGCAGCAACAACGGGGGGTGGACCTACAATGAGCAGTTCTTC. This sequence encodes CASSNNGGWTYNEQFF.

There are a few counts of this clonotype. V is TRBV29-1 and J is TRBJ2-1; D gene uncertain. The CDR3 length is 12 residues. In germline, CDR1 is SQVTM, CDR2 ANQGSEA. Trimming removed 3 bases from V and 7 bases from J, with 10 bases in between. CDR3 in amino acids: CSVDDYSNEQFF. CDR3 nucleotide sequence: TGCAGCGTTGATGATTATTCGAATGAGCAGTTCTTC.

This clonotype was recorded a few times. The V and J genes are TRBV6-1 and TRBJ2-7; D ambiguous. The CDR3 is 12 residues long. Trimming cost V 5 bases and J 7 bases, with 12 bases left between them. Germline CDR1 reads MNHNS; CDR2 reads SASEGT. The CDR3 protein is CASSPTRWEQYF. As DNA, the CDR3 is TGTGCCAGCAGTCCGACCCGGTGGGAGCAGTACTTC.

The chain recombines TRBV7-2 with TRBJ1-2; D is ambiguous. The V gene's germline CDR1 is SGHTA and CDR2 FQGNSA. The V end lost 5 bases, the J end lost 0 bases, and 7 bases lay between the germline ends. CDR3 length: 13 residues. The CDR3 DNA reads TGTGCCAGCAGCCTTACACCTAACTATGGCTACACCTTC. This translates into CASSLTPNYGYTF.

This chain uses TRBV5-1 with TRBJ2-7; D is ambiguous. This CDR3 is built from 13 residues. Germline values: CDR1 SGHRS, CDR2 YFSETQ. V dropped 2 bases and J dropped 3 bases, with 9 bases sitting between them. The CDR3 nucleotides read TGCGCCAGCAGCTTTGCGGAAAACTACGAGCAGTACTTC. Protein: CASSFAENYEQYF. The variable domain in full, with the rest retrieved from reference TRBV5-1 and TRBJ2-7, is KAGVTQTPRYLIKTRGQQVTLSCSPISGHRSVSWYQQTPGQGLQFLFEYFSETQRNKGNFPGRFSGRQFSNSRSEMNVSTLELGDSALYLCASSFAENYEQYFGPGTRLTVT.

The chain carries TRBV29-1 and TRBJ1-1, with 9 positions matching TRBD1. Germline V gene sequence: CDR1 SQVTM, CDR2 ANQGSEA. The CDR3 sequence is 15 residues long. The V gene end was trimmed by 0 bases and the J gene end by 4 bases; junction bases not matched to a gene: 6. In DNA form, the CDR3 reads TGCAGCGTTGAAGACACAGGGGGCGTTAGCACTGAAGCTTTCTTT. Protein product: CSVEDTGGVSTEAFF.

This clonotype was detected many times. This rearrangement joins TRBV20-1 to TRBJ1-1; TRBD1 agrees at 8 bases. The germline CDR1 and CDR2 sequences are DFQATT and SNEGSKA (reference sequence). The CDR3 runs 14 residues. V was pared by 2 bases and J by 1 base, with 3 bases of the junction left unmatched. Here the CDR3 reads CSARRQGANTEAFF. The CDR3 DNA reads as TGCAGTGCTAGACGCCAGGGGGCGAACACTGAAGCTTTCTTT.

This clonotype was counted a few times. The V and J genes are TRBV7-8 and TRBJ2-2; no reliable D call. The CDR3 is 13 residues long. The germline V gene has CDR1 SGHVS and CDR2 FQNEAQ. V lost 5 bases and J lost 5, with 9 bases in between. CDR3 in DNA: TGTGCCAGCAGCCCCTTGGCAACCGGGGAGCTGTTTTTT. Protein: CASSPLATGELFF.

This clonotype was picked up a small number of times. The chain combines TRBV5-1 with TRBJ2-3; possible D gene TRBD2, 7 bases. Deletions cut 4 bases from V and 0 bases from J, with 15 bases between. The germline V gene encodes CDR1 SGHRS and CDR2 YFSETQ. The CDR3 extends over 16 amino acids. The DNA of the CDR3 is TGCGCCAGCAGCCCCGAAGGGGGGGTTAGCACAGATACGCAGTATTTT. Amino acids: CASSPEGGVSTDTQYF.

This clonotype was counted many times. The chain couples TRBV7-2 to TRBJ2-7; D gene uncertain. CDR3 length equals 14 residues. Germline CDR1 and CDR2: SGHTA and FQGNSA. V was trimmed by 5 bases and J by 0 bases, leaving 11 bases between them. CDR3 sequence reads: CASSPSVGSYEQYF. CDR3 coding DNA: TGTGCCAGCAGCCCGTCTGTGGGCTCCTACGAGCAGTACTTC.

The chain combines TRBV5-1 with TRBJ2-7; the D gene is possibly TRBD2 (6 bases). The CDR3 consists of 13 residues. V was trimmed by 3 bases and J by 4 bases, leaving 11 bases between them. Germline V CDR1 and CDR2: SGHRS, YFSETQ. CDR3 amino acids: CASSSGETYEQYF. Here the CDR3 DNA reads TGCGCCAGCAGCTCGGGGGAGACTTACGAGCAGTACTTC.

The genes are TRBV12-3 or TRBV12-4 and TRBJ1-1; TRBD1 is a possible D gene (5 bases). Trimming cost V 6 bases and J 1 base, with 18 bases left between them. The CDR3 sequence is 16 residues long. The CDR3 is CASSPNVGGTNTEAFF. CDR3 coding DNA: TGTGCCAGCAGCCCTAACGTGGGAGGGACGAACACTGAAGCTTTCTTT.

This chain uses TRBV5-1 with TRBJ1-1; TRBD1 might be the D (5 bases). The CDR3 runs 14 residues. CDR1 and CDR2 from the germline V gene are SGHRS and YFSETQ. V was pared by 4 bases and J by 5 bases, with 15 bases between. The CDR3, as DNA: TGCGCCAGCAGCACCGAACCCCGGGGGACTGAAGCTTTCTTT. Encoded protein: CASSTEPRGTEAFF.